This T cell receptor (beta chain) was identified during a study of blood T cell repertoires in COVID-19. Sequenced by immunoSEQ multiplex PCR; TCRdb stores in-frame clones only, minus some. The data contain 100,000 to 150,000 clones, 80% to 85% of them singletons. Trimming removed 6 bases from V and 8 bases from J; junction bases left unmatched: 20. The CDR3 covers 18 residues. CDR1 is MNHEY and CDR2 is SVGEGT in the germline V gene. This clone was observed a handful of times. Sequencing used peripheral blood. The V call is TRBV6-2 or TRBV6-3, the J call TRBJ2-2; 8 nucleotides match TRBD2. The sequence was collected from a woman younger than 45 who had recovered from COVID-19. This CDR3 is CASSPPLSSGSQSGELFF. In DNA, the CDR3 is TGTGCCAGCAGCCCCCCCCTGTCTAGCGGGTCCCAAAGTGGGGAGCTGTTTTTT.